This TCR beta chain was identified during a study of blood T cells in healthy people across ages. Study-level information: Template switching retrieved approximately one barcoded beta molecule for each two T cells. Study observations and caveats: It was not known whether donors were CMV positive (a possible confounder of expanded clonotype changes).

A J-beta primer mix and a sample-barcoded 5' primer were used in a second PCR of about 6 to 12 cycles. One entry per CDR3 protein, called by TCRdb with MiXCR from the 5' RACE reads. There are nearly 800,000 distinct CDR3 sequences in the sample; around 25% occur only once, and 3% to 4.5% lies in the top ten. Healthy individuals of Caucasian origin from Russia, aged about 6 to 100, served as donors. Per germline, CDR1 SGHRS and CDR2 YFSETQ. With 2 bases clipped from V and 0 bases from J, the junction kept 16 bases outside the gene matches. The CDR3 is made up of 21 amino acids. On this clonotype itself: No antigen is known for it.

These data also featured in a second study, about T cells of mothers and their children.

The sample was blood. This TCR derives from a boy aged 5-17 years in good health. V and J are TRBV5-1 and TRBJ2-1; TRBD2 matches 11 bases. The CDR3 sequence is CASSFPKTSGTPLSSYNEQFF. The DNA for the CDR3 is TGCGCCAGCAGCTTCCCGAAGACTAGCGGGACACCTTTAAGCTCCTACAATGAGCAGTTCTTC.